This T cell receptor (beta chain) was captured in a study of naive and memory T cell subsets (TCRdb year 2017). In the study overall: An open-source, UMI-based TCR alpha and beta sequencing pipeline was applied to sorted naive and memory peripheral blood T cell subsets. The functional CMV T cell responses agreed completely with IgG serology results. RNA was DNase-treated and reverse transcribed with TCR constant-region primers, mostly using SuperScript III.

What the authors observed across the whole study: The repertoire findings for the naive and memory subsets could not be validated against a ground truth, as none was available. Following error correction, more than 90% of naive TCR sequences occurred only once, which made naive abundance distributions much steeper than those of memory subsets. A clonotype was defined as a single alpha or beta chain sequence rather than as a paired alpha/beta receptor. A few larger clonotypes were present in naive repertoires, especially CD8 naive repertoires, and these clonotypes were possibly memory cells re-expressing CD45RA. In both CD4 and CD8 cells, a rise in Gini index and a fall in Shannon and inverse Simpson diversity were observed from naive through CM, EM and EMRA. TCR abundance followed a power law whose exponent differed between naive and memory subsets but was consistent across the three individuals. RNA-based TCR counts may be affected by expression changes linked to T cell activation and differentiation.

From the second PCR step onward, the TCR alpha chain libraries and the TCR beta chain libraries were amplified separately. CMV status of each donor was established by measuring IFNgamma production from CD4+ T cells after fresh PBMCs were stimulated overnight with CMV viral lysate. Miltenyi beads were used first to positively select CD4 T cells, and CD8 T cells were then positively selected from the CD4-negative fraction. After staining for CD3, CD4, CD8, CD45RA, CD27 and a live/dead dye, cells were sorted on a BD Aria II into four subsets based on CD45RA and CD27. Blood was obtained from a few healthy volunteers, and the blood from each volunteer was fractionated into CD4 and CD8 T cells and subsequently into four differentiation subsets. Around 120 ml of peripheral blood was collected from each donor, and PBMC were isolated from the blood using Ficoll-Paque PLUS density-gradient centrifugation. The sorted cells were lysed in RLT buffer, after which RNA was extracted using a Qiagen RNeasy kit and kept at -80 degrees C.

Remarks on this clonotype: The antigen it recognizes is unknown. Base qualities are missing; no much larger clone stands one base away.

V is reduced by 0 bases and J by 3 bases, leaving a spacing of 20 bases between them. Measured from the cysteine to the phenylalanine, the CDR3 is 18 residues long. Solely the CDR3 DNA is kept, with 54 bases framed from the first base. CDR1 and CDR2 were assigned from the germline V gene as SGHRS and YFSETQ. Library construction relied on UMI-ligation and nested PCR. The beta constant-region primer consisted of an equimolar mixture of two oligonucleotides that together covered TRBC1 and TRBC2. The ligated cDNA went through four rounds of PCR with nested alpha and beta constant-region primers together with the SP2 primer. A single-stranded oligonucleotide bearing the SP2 primer plus a 12-nucleotide UMI was ligated onto the 3' end of the cDNA by T4 RNA ligase 1. Incubation of the ligation reaction lasted roughly 20-25 hours at 16 degrees C. PCR2 was typically run as a SYBR Green qPCR and stopped at a predetermined threshold to prevent over-amplification. Apart from the first purification, every purification step used Agencourt AMPure XP magnetic beads. Library amounts were measured by Qubit and library quality was assessed on a TapeStation, where the main peak was expected at around 650 bp. Pooled libraries were sequenced on an Illumina MiSeq with v2 2x251 paired-end kits, typically giving roughly 0.9-2.3 million reads per sample. Each sample was pooled at approximately 4.3 nM, and roughly 5-7% PhiX was included to help cluster recognition. Regarding the original processing steps: FASTQ reads processed by Demultiplexor were assigned V and J genes by Decombinator through tag matching that tolerated a single base-pair mismatch. UMIs were used by Collapsinator to correct both sequencing errors and frequency errors arising from PCR heterogeneity. CDR3Translator translated TCRs and extracted CDR3s from the conserved cysteine to the FGXG phenylalanine, flagging non-productive sequences. Gini, Shannon entropy and inverse Simpson indices were calculated on repertoires subsampled to equal numbers of UMI-defined TCRs. Power-law fits to clonotype abundance distributions were performed by maximum likelihood within the linear range. For one naive CD8 sample, the pipeline and MIGEC produced similar UMI counts, unique TCR numbers and clonal distributions. One analysis removed from the naive repertoire any naive TCRs that were also found in any memory subset from the same donor. A set of 7,322 CMV-associated CDR3 sequences, compiled from VDJdb and a published dataset, was used to search the repertoires. TCRdb redid the processing of the public reads, applying fastp at Q25 and MiXCR, and retained in-frame beta chains. Each CDR3 protein appears once, grouped with its most common genes and DNA. Clone size and V and J calls follow TCRdb, not the original study. A total of 150,000 or so distinct CDR3 sequences appear in this sample, about 20% of them only once. Of the sample, 0.085% to 0.11% is held by the ten largest clones.

The clonotype originates from a human donor in good health. Specimen: naive CD4+ T cells from blood. Taken with the paper, the label for cell subset or site translates to: naive T cells, CD45RA high CD27+. The rearrangement joined TRBV5-1 to TRBJ2-3; the D segment is perhaps TRBD1 or TRBD2, each sharing 5 matched bases. CDR3 sequence: CASSLEGRPLSFTDTQYF. The nucleotide sequence is TGCGCCAGCAGCTTGGAGGGACGGCCTCTGAGTTTTACAGATACGCAGTATTTT. This CDR3, with the reference TRBV5-1 and TRBJ2-3 proteins standing in past its ends, gives the full variable domain KAGVTQTPRYLIKTRGQQVTLSCSPISGHRSVSWYQQTPGQGLQFLFEYFSETQRNKGNFPGRFSGRQFSNSRSEMNVSTLELGDSALYLCASSLEGRPLSFTDTQYFGPGTRLTVL.